This TCR beta chain originates from a study of beta chain features in type 1 diabetes. Whole-study results and caveats: Within patients, naive, central memory and Treg TCRB repertoires seemed more similar than within healthy donors. It was possible that PCR favored shorter templates, equally so in patients and controls.

The isolated RNA, all of it, was reverse transcribed, so expressed TCRB transcripts were what got sequenced. Method: immunoSEQ multiplex PCR; TCRdb's copy keeps in-frame clones and lacks some. The profile shows under 450,000 clones, approximately 14% of them singletons. A single heparinised draw of 95 to 150 mL on average was taken per donor. This clone was seen more than once but under ten times. The antigen remains unidentified. Deletions cut 5 bases from V and 4 bases from J, with 14 bases between. This CDR3 contains 14 residues. Germline CDR1 is SGHTA and CDR2 is FQGNSA. The sequence came from a man aged 30-40 years in good health. Sequencing was performed on naive CD4+ T cells from blood. This rearrangement joins TRBV7-2 to TRBJ1-2, with D possibly TRBD1 on 5 matching bases. The DNA for the CDR3 is TGTGCCAGCAGCCTTAGGGGATTCCCCTATGGCTACACCTTC. It yields the protein CASSLRGFPYGYTF.